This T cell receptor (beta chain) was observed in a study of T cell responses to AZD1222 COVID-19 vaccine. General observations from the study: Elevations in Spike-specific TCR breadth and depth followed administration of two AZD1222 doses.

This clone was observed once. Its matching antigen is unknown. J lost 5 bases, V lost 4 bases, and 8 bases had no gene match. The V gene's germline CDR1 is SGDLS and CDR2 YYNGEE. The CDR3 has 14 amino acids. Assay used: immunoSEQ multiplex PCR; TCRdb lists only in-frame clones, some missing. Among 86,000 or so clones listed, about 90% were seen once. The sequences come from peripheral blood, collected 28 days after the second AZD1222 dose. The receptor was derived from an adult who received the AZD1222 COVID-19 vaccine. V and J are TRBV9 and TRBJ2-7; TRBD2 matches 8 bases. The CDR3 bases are TGTGCCAGCAGCCCCCGACTAGCGCTACACGAGCAGTACTTC. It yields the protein CASSPRLALHEQYF.